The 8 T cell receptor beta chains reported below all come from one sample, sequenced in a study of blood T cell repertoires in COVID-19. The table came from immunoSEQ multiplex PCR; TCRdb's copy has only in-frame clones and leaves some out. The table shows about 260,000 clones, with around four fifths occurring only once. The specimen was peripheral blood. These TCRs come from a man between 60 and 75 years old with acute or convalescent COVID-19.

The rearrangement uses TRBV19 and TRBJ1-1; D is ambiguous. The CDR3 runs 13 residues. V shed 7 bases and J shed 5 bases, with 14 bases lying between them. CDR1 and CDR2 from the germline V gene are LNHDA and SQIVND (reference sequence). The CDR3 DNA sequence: TGTGCCAGTATGAAATCAGAGAGGACTGAAGCTTTCTTT. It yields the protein CASMKSERTEAFF. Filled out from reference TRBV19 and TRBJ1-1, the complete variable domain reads DGGITQSPKYLFRKEGQNVTLSCEQNLNHDAMYWYRQDPGQGLRLIYYSQIVNDFQKGDIAEGYSVSREKKESFPLTVTSAQKNPTAFYLCASMKSERTEAFFGQGTRLTVV.

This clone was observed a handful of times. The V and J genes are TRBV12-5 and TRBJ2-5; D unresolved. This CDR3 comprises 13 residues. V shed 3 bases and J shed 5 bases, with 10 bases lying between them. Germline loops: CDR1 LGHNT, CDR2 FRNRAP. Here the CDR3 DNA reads TGTGCTAGTGGTTTTCCCGGTTTCGAGACCCAGTACTTC. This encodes CASGFPGFETQYF. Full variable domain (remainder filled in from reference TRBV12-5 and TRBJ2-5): DARVTQTPRHKVTEMGQEVTMRCQPILGHNTVFWYRQTMMQGLELLAYFRNRAPLDDSGMPKDRFSAEMPDATLATLKIQPSEPRDSAVYFCASGFPGFETQYFGPGTRLLVL.

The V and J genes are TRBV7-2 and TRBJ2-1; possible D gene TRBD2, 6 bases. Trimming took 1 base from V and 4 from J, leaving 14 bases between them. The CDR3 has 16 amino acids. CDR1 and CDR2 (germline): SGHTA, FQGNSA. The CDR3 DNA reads TGTGCCAGCAGCTTAGATCTGGCTAGCGTGTACAATGAGCAGTTCTTC. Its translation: CASSLDLASVYNEQFF.

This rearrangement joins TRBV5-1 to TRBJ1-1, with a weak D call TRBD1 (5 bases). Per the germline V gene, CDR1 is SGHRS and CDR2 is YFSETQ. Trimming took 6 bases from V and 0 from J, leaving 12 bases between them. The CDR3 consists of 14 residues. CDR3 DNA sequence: TGCGCCAGCACCCAAGGAGGGGTGAACACTGAAGCTTTCTTT. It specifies CASTQGGVNTEAFF.

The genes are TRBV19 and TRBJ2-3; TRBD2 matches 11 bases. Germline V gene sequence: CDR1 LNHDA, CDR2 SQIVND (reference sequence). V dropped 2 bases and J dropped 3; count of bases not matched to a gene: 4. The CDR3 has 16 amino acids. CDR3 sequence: CASSITSGSRTDTQYF. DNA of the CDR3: TGTGCCAGTAGTATAACTAGCGGGAGTCGGACAGATACGCAGTATTTT. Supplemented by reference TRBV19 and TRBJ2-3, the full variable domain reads DGGITQSPKYLFRKEGQNVTLSCEQNLNHDAMYWYRQDPGQGLRLIYYSQIVNDFQKGDIAEGYSVSREKKESFPLTVTSAQKNPTAFYLCASSITSGSRTDTQYFGPGTRLTVL.

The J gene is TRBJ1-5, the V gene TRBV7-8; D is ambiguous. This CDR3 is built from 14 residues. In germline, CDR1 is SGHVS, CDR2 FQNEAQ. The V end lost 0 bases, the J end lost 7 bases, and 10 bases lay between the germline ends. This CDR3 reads CASSLAQVRQPQHF. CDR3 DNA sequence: TGTGCCAGCAGCTTAGCTCAGGTTCGACAGCCCCAGCATTTT.

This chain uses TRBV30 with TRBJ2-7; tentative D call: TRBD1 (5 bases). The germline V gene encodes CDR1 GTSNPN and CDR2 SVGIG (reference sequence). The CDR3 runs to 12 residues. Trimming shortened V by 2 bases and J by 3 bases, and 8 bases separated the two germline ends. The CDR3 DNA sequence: TGTGCCTGGAGTCGACAGAGCTACGAGCAGTACTTC. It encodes CAWSRQSYEQYF.

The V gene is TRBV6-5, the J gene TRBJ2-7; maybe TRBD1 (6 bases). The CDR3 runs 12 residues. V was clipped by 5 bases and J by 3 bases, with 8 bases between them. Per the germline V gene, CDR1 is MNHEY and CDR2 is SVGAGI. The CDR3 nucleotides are TGTGCCAGCAGTCCACAGGGCTACGAGCAGTACTTC. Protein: CASSPQGYEQYF.